The source of this T cell receptor beta chain is a study of blood T cell repertoires in COVID-19. Study-wide background: The cDNA or gDNA used as material had been derived from T cells, B-cell-depleted T cells, or PBMCs.

This CDR3 has 16 residues. Trimming removed 3 bases from V and 8 bases from J; junction bases left unmatched: 12. CDR1 LGHDT and CDR2 YNNKEL come from the germline V gene (reference sequence). TCRdb keeps only in-frame clones here, not all; method: immunoSEQ multiplex PCR. The data hold a few hundred thousand clones, with about 85% observed a single time. The sequence derives from a human donor with COVID-19, enrolled during active disease. The donor label of this sample is uncertain. The specimen sequenced was peripheral blood. The chain couples TRBV3-1 (or the pseudogene TRBV3-2) to TRBJ1-3; 8 nucleotides line up with TRBD1. For the CDR3, the DNA is TGTGCCAGCAGCCACAACAGGGGGACCCTCTCAGACACCATATATTTT. Translated, it gives CASSHNRGTLSDTIYF.